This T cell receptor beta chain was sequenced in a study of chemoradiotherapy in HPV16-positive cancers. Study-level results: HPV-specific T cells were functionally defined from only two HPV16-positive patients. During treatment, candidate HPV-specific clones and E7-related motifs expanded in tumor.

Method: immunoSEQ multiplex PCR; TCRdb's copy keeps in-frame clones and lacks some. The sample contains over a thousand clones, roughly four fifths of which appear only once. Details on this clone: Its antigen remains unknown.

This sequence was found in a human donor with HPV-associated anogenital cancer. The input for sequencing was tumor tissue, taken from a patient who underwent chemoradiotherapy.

DNA for the CDR3: TGTGCCAGTAGTCAACCGGCCGGACAAAGGAACGAGCAGTACTTC. It specifies CASSQPAGQRNEQYF. V and J are TRBV19 and TRBJ2-5; D may be TRBD1 (5 bases). The J call is in doubt because the DNA end fits TRBJ2-7 better. The CDR3 totals 15 residues. Per germline, CDR1 LNHDA and CDR2 SQIVND (reference sequence).